This T cell receptor beta chain was obtained from a study of cytomegalovirus exposure and HLA in healthy donors. With 60 Vbeta and 13 Jbeta primers, the PCR was carried out. Here immunoSEQ multiplex PCR was the method, and the copy in TCRdb shows in-frame clones only, minus some. The table shows 200,000 or so clones, with approximately 88% occurring only once. The V segment lost 7 bases and the J segment 11 bases; nucleotides outside the gene matches: 4. The CDR3 is 12 amino acids. Germline lookup yields CDR1 SGHNT and CDR2 YYREEE (reference sequence). The rearrangement links TRBV5-4 to TRBJ1-5; 12 bases agree with TRBD1. The receptor was isolated from a boy between 5 and 17 years old in good health and CMV-seronegative. The source material was PBMCs. CDR3 protein: CASGDRGRAQHF. DNA of the CDR3: TGTGCCAGCGGGGACAGGGGGCGGGCCCAGCATTTT.